This T cell receptor beta chain was found in a study of T cell responses to AZD1222 COVID-19 vaccine (dated by TCRdb to the early 2020s). Turning to the overall study: AZD1222 recipients whose second dose came at about 4 weeks and those whose second dose came at about 12 weeks were combined into one group, since spike-specific TCR depth and breadth did not differ between the two schedules. TCR sequencing covered over 230 trial participants: 200 to 220 given two doses of AZD1222 and approximately 26 given two doses of MenACWY control vaccine. Trial participants were enrolled by age into subgroups of 18-55, 56-69 and 70-plus years, and roughly 150, 30 and 60 TCR-sequenced participants, respectively, were included in these subgroups. Study-wide findings and limitations: The whole spike protein was spanned by vaccine-associated CD4 TCRs, and dominant responses were seen in regions 160-218 and 743-854. In the small 56-69-year group, the increase in depth fell short of significance, most likely because of low power. Because no day 14 peak-response samples were available, repertoires were characterized only after the peak T cell response. Most participants were white British and females outnumbered males, and the authors suggested that clonal diversity may have been underestimated. Epitopes outside the regions mutated in the B.1.351 and B.1.1.7 variants were reportedly recognized by nearly half of the unique spike-specific TCRs. Conclusions about previously exposed vaccinees are limited because only a handful of AZD1222 recipients were SARS-CoV-2 seropositive at baseline. A significant rise in spike-specific TCR breadth and depth was observed after two AZD1222 doses relative to day 0 and relative to MenACWY recipients.

CDR1 and CDR2 are read off the germline V gene as MNHEY and SVGAGI. From the cysteine through the phenylalanine, the CDR3 covers 14 amino acids. The sequence is cut down to CDR3 DNA, 42 bases in frame from base 1. The V end loses 8 bases and the J end loses 4 bases, and a stretch of 14 bases separates them. The CDR3 regions of human TCRbeta chains were analyzed by immunosequencing. The authors' pipeline ran thus. Repertoire TCRs were checked for matches against a reference library of SARS-CoV-2-specific TCRs that had been generated using the MIRA antigen-specificity platform. Breadth was defined as the fraction of unique TCRs that were SARS-CoV-2-associated, and depth was defined as the fraction of total T cells that were SARS-CoV-2-associated. Each spike-specific TCR was assigned to its reactive spike region and to a CD4 or CD8 class using the MIRA data. Log10-transformed breadth and depth values were compared by one-way ANOVA with Sidak's multiple comparisons tests. TCRdb retrieved this table from immuneACCESS and kept in-frame rearrangements only. Not all clones are present; in checked studies, unresolved V genes account for under half, and no reason is known for the remainder. That table is the source of V, J and clone size, and D and trimming were worked out from the DNA. The sample has some 120,000 clones on record, 88% of them singletons. The ten top clones hold 7.6% of the sample.

The meaning of the sample's time point label: baseline before first vaccination. Vaccinee samples came from UK trials COV001 and COV002, including a single-blind randomized controlled phase 2/3 trial of AZD1222 (ChAdOx1 nCoV-19) in healthy adults. For TCRbeta chain sequencing, PBMC samples from trial participants were taken at day 0 and at day 28 after the second dose. For this clone: The antigen it recognizes is unknown. Base qualities are missing; no much larger clone stands one base away.

The sequence was collected from an adult in good health. The chain joins TRBV6-5 to TRBJ2-2; a tentative D call is TRBD1 (5 bases match). Sample: peripheral blood, taken on day 0 of AZD1222 vaccination. The nucleotides read TGTGCCAGCTCCAGGGATATGCGCACCGGGGAGCTGTTTTTT. Its protein reads: CASSRDMRTGELFF.